These T cell receptor beta chains were read from a single sample in a study of regulatory T cells in long-lasting Graves disease. TCRdb analysed the multiplex PCR reads with MiXCR anew, one entry per CDR3 protein. Among roughly 250,000 distinct CDR3 sequences listed, about 20% were seen once. These same data were also listed under a study on T cells in Graves' hyperthyroidism and ophthalmopathy.

This specimen consisted of peripheral blood mononuclear cells (PBMCs), obtained at new diagnosis, from a patient treated with antithyroid drugs. These receptors originate from a woman aged 25 to 45 with Graves disease. Each CDR3 is given with its conserved first and last residue. D genes are given only for firm matches. The listing skips clone size in some rows; elsewhere it reads once, few, many or a size class.

TRBV2	many	.	TRBJ1-5	CASSFTGTINQPQHF	TGTGCCAGCAGTTTCACCGGGACAATCAATCAGCCCCAGCATTTT
TRBV15	few	.	TRBJ1-2	CAASPGRNYGYTF	TGTGCCGCCAGCCCGGGGCGGAACTATGGCTACACCTTC
TRBV9	few	.	TRBJ1-6	CASTKGTRYNSPLHF	TGTGCCAGCACCAAAGGGACCCGCTATAATTCACCCCTCCACTTT
TRBV20-1	many	.	TRBJ1-1	CSARTLRGETEAFF	TGCAGTGCTAGAACTCTGAGGGGGGAAACTGAAGCTTTCTTT
TRBV27	many	.	TRBJ2-1	CASSLPGRSYNEQFF	TGTGCCAGCAGTTTACCGGGGCGCTCCTACAATGAGCAGTTCTTC
TRBV29-1	.	TRBD1	TRBJ2-7	CSVHIPGQGAYEQYF	TGCAGCGTCCACATTCCGGGACAGGGGGCCTACGAGCAGTACTTC
TRBV5-6	few	.	TRBJ2-7	CASSRLRYEQYF	TGTGCCAGCAGCCGGCTACGCTACGAGCAGTACTTC
TRBV5-1	many	TRBD2	TRBJ2-2	CASRREAGASLGELFF	TGCGCCAGCAGGAGGGAAGCGGGGGCGTCCCTCGGGGAGCTGTTTTTT
TRBV4-2	.	TRBD2	TRBJ2-1	CASSQEAGGYNEQFF	TGTGCCAGCAGCCAAGAAGCGGGGGGATACAATGAGCAGTTCTTC
TRBV19	.	.	TRBJ1-2	CASSTAPGNFLGYTF	TGTGCCAGTAGTACCGCACCGGGGAACTTTCTTGGCTACACCTTC
TRBV2	.	.	TRBJ2-3	CASSESMAGSTDTQYF	TGTGCCAGCAGTGAAAGCATGGCAGGGAGCACAGATACGCAGTATTTT
TRBV5-1	many	.	TRBJ1-2	CASKESGSALGGYTF	TGCGCCAGCAAGGAGTCAGGGTCAGCGCTTGGGGGCTACACCTTC
TRBV6-2/TRBV6-3	many	.	TRBJ2-7	CASKGVSSYEQYF	TGTGCCAGCAAGGGTGTTTCGTCCTACGAGCAGTACTTC
TRBV20-1	few	.	TRBJ2-2	CSAREEGGGTGELFF	TGCAGTGCTAGAGAGGAGGGGGGTGGCACCGGGGAGCTGTTTTTT
TRBV6-1	many	.	TRBJ2-1	CASSQMDDEQFF	TGTGCCAGCAGTCAAATGGATGATGAGCAGTTCTTC
TRBV6-2/TRBV6-3	many	TRBD1	TRBJ2-3	CATSRTGRSTDTQYF	TGTGCCACCAGCCGGACAGGACGTTCCACAGATACGCAGTATTTT
TRBV12-3/TRBV12-4	few	.	TRBJ2-5	CASSDRPGVGQETQYF	TGTGCCAGCAGTGACCGCCCGGGAGTGGGTCAAGAGACCCAGTACTTC
TRBV24-1	many	TRBD1	TRBJ2-3	CATSDRAQGDTQYF	TGTGCCACCAGCGACAGGGCCCAGGGGGATACGCAGTATTTT
TRBV20-1	many	.	TRBJ2-1	CRASGSNEQFF	TGCAGAGCTAGTGGGTCTAATGAGCAGTTCTTC
TRBV27	many	TRBD2	TRBJ2-5	CASSSRTSGPETQYF	TGTGCCAGCAGTTCCAGGACTAGCGGTCCAGAGACCCAGTACTTC
TRBV24-1	many	.	TRBJ2-1	CATSDGSSSSYNEQFF	TGTGCCACCAGTGATGGGTCGTCGAGCTCCTACAATGAGCAGTTCTTC
TRBV7-6	many	.	TRBJ2-5	CASSTDVETQYF	TGTGCCAGCAGTACGGACGTAGAGACCCAGTACTTC
TRBV4-2	few	TRBD1	TRBJ2-1	CASSQDNGETGRNEQFF	TGTGCCAGCAGCCAAGATAATGGGGAGACAGGGCGCAATGAGCAGTTCTTC
TRBV6-2/TRBV6-3	many	.	TRBJ1-1	CASSMTIEETEAFF	TGTGCCAGCAGCATGACGATAGAGGAAACTGAAGCTTTCTTT
TRBV12-3/TRBV12-4	many	.	TRBJ2-3	CASGNGAVITDTQYF	TGTGCCAGCGGGAACGGGGCTGTCATCACAGATACGCAGTATTTT
TRBV4-1	few	.	TRBJ1-6	CASSRSGLNSPLHF	TGCGCCAGCAGCCGGTCTGGGCTTAATTCACCCCTCCACTTT
TRBV3-1	many	.	TRBJ1-2	CASSQKSGGSGYTF	TGTGCCAGCAGCCAAAAGTCGGGGGGTAGCGGCTACACCTTC
TRBV4-1	.	.	TRBJ1-4	CASSQETAPSANEKLFF	TGCGCCAGCAGCCAAGAGACAGCTCCGTCGGCTAATGAAAAACTGTTTTTT
TRBV14	.	.	TRBJ2-2	CASSRPKHRGAVF	TGTGCCAGCAGCCGGCCGAAACACCGGGGAGCTGTTTTT
TRBV28	many	TRBD1	TRBJ1-4	CAGRQGANEKLFF	TGTGCCGGACGACAGGGAGCAAATGAAAAACTGTTTTTT
TRBV11-2	few	TRBD2	TRBJ2-4	CASRSAGGQNIQYF	TGTGCCAGCAGGTCCGCGGGGGGCCAAAACATTCAGTACTTC
TRBV3-1	many	.	TRBJ1-3	CASSRGGSAGNTIYF	TGTGCCAGCAGCAGGGGGGGCTCGGCTGGAAACACCATATATTTT
TRBV6-1	few	TRBD1	TRBJ1-3	CALGKGARNTIYF	TGTGCCCTCGGGAAGGGGGCGAGAAACACCATATATTTT
TRBV2	many	.	TRBJ2-7	CASSEAEELGQYF	TGTGCCAGCAGTGAAGCCGAAGAGCTGGGGCAGTACTTC
TRBV20-1	many	.	TRBJ1-1	CSARGNSRGPNTEAFF	TGCAGTGCTAGAGGGAATTCGAGGGGCCCTAACACTGAAGCTTTCTTT
TRBV7-9	many	.	TRBJ1-6	CASSLDRVTSPLHF	TGTGCCAGCAGCTTAGACAGGGTTACTTCACCCCTCCACTTT
TRBV20-1	.	.	TRBJ1-1	CSASWGLFGAFF	TGCAGTGCTAGTTGGGGTTTGTTTGGTGCTTTCTTT
TRBV20-1	few	TRBD1	TRBJ2-5	CSAREQGAQETQYF	TGCAGTGCTAGAGAACAGGGGGCCCAAGAGACCCAGTACTTC
TRBV7-9	.	TRBD1	TRBJ2-7	CASSLVRQGAYEQYF	TGTGCCAGCAGCTTAGTTCGACAGGGGGCTTACGAGCAGTACTTC
TRBV9	many	TRBD2	TRBJ2-1	CASSPAGGPGNEQFF	TGTGCCAGCAGCCCCGCGGGGGGGCCGGGGAATGAGCAGTTCTTC